The 29 T cell receptor beta chains below come from one sample, sequenced in a study of cytomegalovirus exposure and HLA in healthy donors. The PCR had 60 Vbeta and 13 Jbeta primers. Profiling relied on immunoSEQ multiplex PCR, and the TCRdb table lists in-frame clones only, not all of them. This sample has 150,000 to 200,000 clones, with approximately 80% found just once. Input material: PBMCs. The receptors were sampled from a male donor in good health and CMV-seronegative.

V and J are TRBV18 and TRBJ1-1, with a possible D match to TRBD1 (5 bases). The CDR3 has 14 residues. The V and J ends lost 3 bases and 4 bases respectively, with 12 bases between them. Per the germline V gene, CDR1 is KGHSH and CDR2 is LQKENI. The CDR3 region is CASSPKPQGTEAFF. CDR3 DNA: TGTGCCAGCTCACCTAAGCCGCAGGGCACTGAAGCTTTCTTT.

This clone was counted a single time. V is TRBV7-6 and J is TRBJ2-2, with TRBD2 as a possible D gene (6 bases). V was clipped by 7 bases and J by 1 base, with 13 bases between them. This CDR3 contains 15 residues. In germline, CDR1 is SGHVS, CDR2 FNYEAQ. CDR3 amino acids: CASNPRGKNTGELFF. The CDR3 coding sequence is TGTGCCAGCAACCCCCGGGGGAAGAACACCGGGGAGCTGTTTTTT. The variable domain in full, completed from reference TRBV7-6 and TRBJ2-2, reads GAGVSQSPRYKVTKRGQDVALRCDPISGHVSLYWYRQALGQGPEFLTYFNYEAQQDKSGLPNDRFSAERPEGSISTLTIQRTEQRDSAMYRCASNPRGKNTGELFFGEGSRLTVL.

This clone was found a few times. V usage is TRBV6-1 and J usage is TRBJ1-1; 11 positions agree with TRBD1. The germline CDR1 and CDR2 sequences are MNHNS and SASEGT. J was trimmed by 0 bases and V by 8 bases; bases with no gene match: 5. The CDR3 is 15 residues long. The CDR3 DNA reads TGTGCCAGCGGCCGGGACAGGGGGATGAACACTGAAGCTTTCTTT. Its protein product is CASGRDRGMNTEAFF.

This chain joins TRBV15 and TRBJ2-7; no reliable D call. V lost 5 bases and J 3 bases, leaving 11 bases between the germline ends. The CDR3 totals 13 residues. Germline-derived CDR1 and CDR2 are LNHNV and YYDKDF (reference sequence). CDR3 sequence reads: CATSLGSLYEQYF. In DNA, the CDR3 is TGTGCCACCAGCCTGGGCTCTCTCTACGAGCAGTACTTC.

The V gene is TRBV6-5, the J gene TRBJ1-2; perhaps TRBD1 as D (5 bases). This CDR3 has 14 amino acids. V lost 2 bases and J lost 2, with 9 bases in between. The germline V gene has CDR1 MNHEY and CDR2 SVGAGI. CDR3 sequence: CASSYDGGNYGYTF. In DNA, the CDR3 is TGTGCCAGCAGTTACGACGGGGGAAACTATGGCTACACCTTC.

The chain carries TRBV29-1 and TRBJ2-7; 8 nucleotides align to TRBD1. Trimming removed 7 bases from V and 3 bases from J; junction bases left unmatched: 8. The CDR3 covers 13 residues. The V gene's germline CDR1 is SQVTM and CDR2 ANQGSEA. The CDR3 reads CSARQGSHYEQYF. In nucleotides, the CDR3 is TGCAGCGCCCGACAGGGGTCTCACTACGAGCAGTACTTC.

The V call is TRBV4-1, the J call TRBJ1-1; TRBD1 matches at 8 bases. The germline gives CDR1 MGHRA, CDR2 YSYEKL. J was trimmed by 0 bases and V by 0 bases; bases with no gene match: 6. This CDR3 has 17 amino acids. The CDR3, as DNA: TGCGCCAGCAGCCAAGATCCCAGACAGGGGATGAACACTGAAGCTTTCTTT. Its protein is CASSQDPRQGMNTEAFF.

The sample holds a few counts of this clone. This chain links TRBV19 with TRBJ1-5; no reliable D call. Germline values: CDR1 LNHDA, CDR2 SQIVND (reference sequence). V lost 5 bases and J lost 5, with 10 bases in between. The CDR3 is 13 residues long. DNA of the CDR3: TGTGCCAGTAGTTCCCGACGGGATCAGCCCCAGCATTTT. This sequence encodes CASSSRRDQPQHF. The full variable domain, its missing parts supplied by reference TRBV19 and TRBJ1-5, is DGGITQSPKYLFRKEGQNVTLSCEQNLNHDAMYWYRQDPGQGLRLIYYSQIVNDFQKGDIAEGYSVSREKKESFPLTVTSAQKNPTAFYLCASSSRRDQPQHFGDGTRLSIL.

The chain employs TRBV4-2 and TRBJ2-3; 15 bases line up with TRBD2. V lost 1 base and J lost 4; bases outside the gene matches: 3. The germline gives CDR1 LGHNA, CDR2 YNFKEQ. The CDR3 spans 17 residues. The CDR3 coding sequence is TGTGCCAGCAGCCAAGGGACTAGCGGGGGGGCCTCAGATACGCAGTATTTT. Encoded protein: CASSQGTSGGASDTQYF.

This chain connects TRBV4-2 to TRBJ2-1, with TRBD2 matching 9 bases. CDR3 length: 17 amino acids. Germline lookup yields CDR1 LGHNA and CDR2 YNFKEQ. J was trimmed by 0 bases and V by 0 bases; bases with no gene match: 3. CDR3 DNA: TGTGCCAGCAGCCAAGATGGCGGGGGGGACTCCTACAATGAGCAGTTCTTC. It yields the protein CASSQDGGGDSYNEQFF.

The chain is built from TRBV29-1 and TRBJ1-2; 8 nucleotides agree with TRBD1. Germline CDR1 SQVTM, CDR2 ANQGSEA. The CDR3 runs 12 residues. V shed 7 bases, J shed 2 bases, and the junction held 3 bases outside the gene matches. The CDR3: CSGTGKNYGYTF. In nucleotides, the CDR3 is TGCAGCGGGACAGGGAAAAACTATGGCTACACCTTC.

The chain carries TRBV30 and TRBJ1-2; the match to TRBD1 covers 7 bases. J gave up 8 bases and V 3 bases, and 9 bases lay outside the gene matches. The germline V gene encodes CDR1 GTSNPN and CDR2 SVGIG (reference sequence). This CDR3 region has 13 residues. CDR3 coding DNA: TGTGCCTGGAGCTTGGGACAGCGGTTGGGCTACACCTTC. This encodes CAWSLGQRLGYTF.

This sequence joins TRBV29-1 and TRBJ1-2; D call uncertain. V was clipped by 3 bases and J by 6 bases, with 8 bases between them. The CDR3 length is 11 residues. In germline, CDR1 is SQVTM, CDR2 ANQGSEA. The CDR3 loop reads CSVEAGDGYTF. CDR3 in DNA: TGCAGCGTTGAGGCGGGCGATGGCTACACCTTC.

V usage is TRBV7-8 and J usage is TRBJ2-3; TRBD2 aligns across 10 bases. The V segment lost 1 base and the J segment 5 bases; nucleotides outside the gene matches: 6. Per germline, CDR1 SGHVS and CDR2 FQNEAQ. There are 16 residues in the CDR3. The CDR3 DNA follows: TGTGCCAGCAGCTTAGTCTTCAGCGGGGGGGTAGATACGCAGTATTTT. Translating it yields CASSLVFSGGVDTQYF.

This sequence joins TRBV2 and TRBJ1-5, with TRBD1 identical over 8 bases. Unmatched junction bases numbered 9, after V lost 8 bases and J lost 6 bases. The CDR3 has 14 residues. Germline loops: CDR1 SNHLY, CDR2 FYNNEI. The CDR3 DNA is TGTGCCAGCGCCGGACAGGGTATTTTTCAGCCCCAGCATTTT. It translates to CASAGQGIFQPQHF.

CDR3 bases: TGTGCCAGTAGCCCCGGACAGGGGGAGTATGAAAAACTGTTTTTT. Encoded protein: CASSPGQGEYEKLFF. The V call is TRBV19, the J call TRBJ1-4; 10 nucleotides align to TRBD1. Germline V gene lookup returns CDR1 LNHDA and CDR2 SQIVND (reference sequence). This CDR3 spans 15 amino acids. Germline trimming cut 6 bases from V and 6 bases from J; bases unmatched to any gene: 7.

This sequence joins TRBV21-1 and TRBJ2-1; the table assigns TRBD2, which was not confirmed against the DNA. TRBV21-1 constitutes a pseudogene. This CDR3 has 15 residues. This chain's CDR3 is CASSNLTSGVREQFF. The CDR3 coding sequence is TGTGCCAGCAGCAATCTGACTAGCGGGGTCCGGGAACAGTTCTTC.

Of note for this clone: At one boundary the junction diverges from the germline segment, which might be a read error. The chain has TRBV28 and TRBJ1-2; 9 bases map to TRBD1. This CDR3 region has 14 residues. Germline V gene data show CDR1 as MDHEN and CDR2 as SYDVKM. The CDR3 nucleotides read TGTACCAGCGTTCCCCGGGACAGGGTAGAAGGCTACACCTTC. Residues: CTSVPRDRVEGYTF.

The CDR3 protein is CASSSSGRSMETQYF. DNA of the CDR3: TGTGCCAGCAGCAGTAGCGGGCGCTCAATGGAGACCCAGTACTTC. V is TRBV7-2 and J is TRBJ2-5; 7 nucleotides match TRBD2. CDR1 and CDR2 (germline): SGHTA, FQGNSA. This CDR3 contains 15 residues. V shed 5 bases, J shed 5 bases, and the junction held 11 bases outside the gene matches.

The chain carries TRBV28 and TRBJ2-3; 8 bases map to TRBD2. The CDR3 is 15 residues long. V was clipped by 8 bases and J by 2 bases; unmatched bases: 9. CDR1 and CDR2 from the germline V gene are MDHEN and SYDVKM. CDR3 in DNA: TGTGCCAGCGGGGGGGTAGCGGGATACACAGATACGCAGTATTTT. Amino acids: CASGGVAGYTDTQYF.

The genes are TRBV28 and TRBJ1-5; TRBD1 agrees at 10 bases. Per germline, CDR1 MDHEN and CDR2 SYDVKM. V gave up 5 bases and J gave up 2 bases; unmatched junction bases: 9. The CDR3 is made up of 17 amino acids. CDR3 DNA: TGTGCCAGCAGTCCCAGGGGGGGGACAGGGGGCAATCAGCCCCAGCATTTT. Protein: CASSPRGGTGGNQPQHF.

The chain links TRBV9 to TRBJ2-3, with TRBD2 identical over 10 bases. Per the germline V gene, CDR1 is SGDLS and CDR2 is YYNGEE. The CDR3 spans 17 residues. J lost 3 bases, V lost 0 bases, and 7 bases had no gene match. The DNA for the CDR3 is TGTGCCAGCAGCGTAGGGGCTAGCGGGAGTAATACAGATACGCAGTATTTT. As protein: CASSVGASGSNTDTQYF.

This clone has a handful of counts. The chain carries TRBV5-6 and TRBJ1-5; 12 bases agree with TRBD1. The germline gives CDR1 SGHDT, CDR2 YYEEEE. The CDR3 loop spans 15 amino acids. The V and J ends lost 3 bases and 7 bases, in that order; junction bases with no gene match: 5. CDR3 amino acids: CASSWGQGALQPQHF. The CDR3 nucleotides are TGTGCCAGCAGCTGGGGACAGGGGGCTTTACAGCCCCAGCATTTT.

V gene TRBV28 combines with J gene TRBJ2-2; D unclear. The germline V gene has CDR1 MDHEN and CDR2 SYDVKM. Trimming pared 8 bases from V and 7 bases from J, leaving 8 bases between. This CDR3 comprises 11 residues. The CDR3 DNA reads TGTGCCAGCGGAGTGAGCGGGGAGCTGTTTTTT. Protein: CASGVSGELFF. Together with reference TRBV28 and TRBJ2-2, the CDR3 gives the full variable domain: DVKVTQSSRYLVKRTGEKVFLECVQDMDHENMFWYRQDPGLGLRLIYFSYDVKMKEKGDIPEGYSVSREKKERFSLILESASTNQTSMYLCASGVSGELFFGEGSRLTVL.

This chain uses TRBV19 with TRBJ2-7; perhaps TRBD2 as D (5 bases). Germline CDR1 is LNHDA and CDR2 is SQIVND (reference sequence). The CDR3 runs to 13 residues. Trimming took off 5 bases at V and 2 bases at J, with 10 bases between the two ends. This CDR3 is CASSEAEAYEQYF. The CDR3 region has the DNA TGTGCCAGTAGTGAGGCGGAGGCCTACGAGCAGTACTTC.

The chain couples TRBV4-2 to TRBJ2-7; 11 positions agree with TRBD2. Per germline, CDR1 LGHNA and CDR2 YNFKEQ. CDR3 length: 16 residues. V shed 4 bases and J 1 base; nucleotides not matched to a gene: 6. The CDR3 DNA reads TGTGCCAGCAGCCGCCGACTAGCGGGAAGATCCTACGAGCAGTACTTC. This sequence encodes CASSRRLAGRSYEQYF.

The chain joins TRBV7-2 to TRBJ2-1; maybe TRBD1 (5 bases). In germline, CDR1 is SGHTA, CDR2 FQGNSA. CDR3 size: 14 residues. Trimming stripped 1 base from V and 2 bases from J, with 6 bases between. DNA for the CDR3: TGTGCCAGCAGCTTAGTGACAGCCTACAATGAGCAGTTCTTC. It translates to CASSLVTAYNEQFF.

V and J are TRBV27 and TRBJ2-7; TRBD2 is a possible D gene (6 bases). Trimming removed 4 bases from V and 6 bases from J, with 16 bases in between. Germline CDR1 is MNHEY and CDR2 is SMNVEV (reference sequence). The CDR3 is 14 amino acids. The CDR3 spells CASSSIRLVSEQYF. The CDR3 DNA reads as TGTGCCAGCAGTTCCATCCGACTAGTCAGCGAGCAGTACTTC.

The V and J genes are TRBV25-1 and TRBJ1-1, with 10 nucleotides matching TRBD1. V lost 6 bases to trimming and J lost 5 bases; unmatched junction nucleotides: 6. Germline lookup yields CDR1 MGHDK and CDR2 SYGVNS. The length of the CDR3 is 14 residues. DNA of the CDR3: TGTGCCAGCAGGGAGACAGGGGGCTTTACTGAAGCTTTCTTT. Protein: CASRETGGFTEAFF.